This entry is about one T cell receptor (beta chain). This entry belongs to a study of cytomegalovirus exposure and HLA in healthy donors. The CDR3 contains 14 residues. Trimming removed 6 bases from V and 4 bases from J; junction bases left unmatched: 7. Germline lookup yields CDR1 SEHNR and CDR2 FQNEAQ (reference sequence). The PCR contained 60 Vbeta and 13 Jbeta primers. Measured with immunoSEQ multiplex PCR; TCRdb has only the in-frame clones, and not every one. Here the sample spans fewer than 200,000 clones, over 65% being singletons. What was sequenced was PBMCs. The J gene is TRBJ2-7, the V gene TRBV7-9; 9 nucleotides match TRBD1. The receptor was isolated from a man in his forties or fifties in good health and CMV-seropositive. CDR3 residues: CASRPGTGFYEQYF. Here the CDR3 DNA reads TGTGCCAGCAGACCCGGGACAGGGTTTTACGAGCAGTACTTC.